This TCR beta chain was recorded in a study of neurological immune-mediated disorders. Study results and limitations: Across subjects, no CDR3 amino acid sequence appeared in expanded clones of more than one subject, a finding that suggested private repertoires in all groups. Multiple sclerosis patients had less TCR clonal expansion than even healthy controls, unlike HTLV-1-associated myelopathy.

CDR1 is ENHRY and CDR2 is SYGVKD in the germline V gene. The CDR3 spans 11 residues. The germline V and J ends were trimmed by 6 bases and 2 bases, with 3 bases remaining between them. 5'RACE employing 10-nucleotide random UMIs yielded the cDNA. Via MiXCR, TCRdb re-called the 5' RACE reads, giving one row per CDR3 protein. The data contain fewer than 85,000 distinct CDR3 sequences, 15% to 20% of them singletons. This clonotype was seen at least ten times. The antigen is undetermined. The sample consisted of PBMCs. This rearrangement joins TRBV10-3 to TRBJ2-3, with no clear D. This sequence originates from a woman in her thirties or forties in good health. The CDR3 DNA is TGTGCCATCAGAGACACAGATACGCAGTATTTT. This sequence encodes CAIRDTDTQYF.